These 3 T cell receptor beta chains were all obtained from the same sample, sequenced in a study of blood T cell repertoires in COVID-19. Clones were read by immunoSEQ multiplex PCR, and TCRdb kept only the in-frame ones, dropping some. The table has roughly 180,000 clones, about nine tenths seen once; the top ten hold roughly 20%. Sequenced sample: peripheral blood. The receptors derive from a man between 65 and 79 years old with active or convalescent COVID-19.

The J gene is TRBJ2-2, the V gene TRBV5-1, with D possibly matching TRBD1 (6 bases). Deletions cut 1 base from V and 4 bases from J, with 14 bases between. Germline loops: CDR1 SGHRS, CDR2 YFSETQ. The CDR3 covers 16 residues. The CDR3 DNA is TGCGCCAGCAGCTTGCTACAGGGAAAAGGCACCGGGGAGCTGTTTTTT. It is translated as CASSLLQGKGTGELFF.

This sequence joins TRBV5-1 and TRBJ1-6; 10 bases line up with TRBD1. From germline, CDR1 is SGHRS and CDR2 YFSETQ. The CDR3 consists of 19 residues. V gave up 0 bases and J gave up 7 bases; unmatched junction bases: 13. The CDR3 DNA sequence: TGCGCCAGCAGCTTGGTTGGACAGGGGGATGTTGGGACGAATTCACCCCTCCACTTT. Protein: CASSLVGQGDVGTNSPLHF.

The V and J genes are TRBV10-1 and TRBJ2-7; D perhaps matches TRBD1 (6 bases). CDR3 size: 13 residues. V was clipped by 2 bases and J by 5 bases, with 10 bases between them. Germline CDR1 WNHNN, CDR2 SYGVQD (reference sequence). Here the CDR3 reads CASSETGNHEQYF. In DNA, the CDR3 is TGCGCCAGCAGTGAGACAGGGAACCACGAGCAGTACTTC.